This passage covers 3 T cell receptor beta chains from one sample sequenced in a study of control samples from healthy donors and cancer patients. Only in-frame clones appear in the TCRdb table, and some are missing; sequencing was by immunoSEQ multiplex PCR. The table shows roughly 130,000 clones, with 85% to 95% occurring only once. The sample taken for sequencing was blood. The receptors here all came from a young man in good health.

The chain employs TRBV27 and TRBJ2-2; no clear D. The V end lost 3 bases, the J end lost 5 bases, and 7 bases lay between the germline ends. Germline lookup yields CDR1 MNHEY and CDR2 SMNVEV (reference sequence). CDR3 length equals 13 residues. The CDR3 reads CASSFQDTGELFF. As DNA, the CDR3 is TGTGCCAGCAGTTTTCAGGATACCGGGGAGCTGTTTTTT.

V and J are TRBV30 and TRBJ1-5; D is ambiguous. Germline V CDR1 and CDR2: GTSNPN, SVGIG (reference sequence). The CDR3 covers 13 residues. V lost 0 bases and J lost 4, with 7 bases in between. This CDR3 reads CAWSVFQNQPQHF. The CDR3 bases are TGTGCCTGGAGTGTTTTCCAAAATCAGCCCCAGCATTTT.

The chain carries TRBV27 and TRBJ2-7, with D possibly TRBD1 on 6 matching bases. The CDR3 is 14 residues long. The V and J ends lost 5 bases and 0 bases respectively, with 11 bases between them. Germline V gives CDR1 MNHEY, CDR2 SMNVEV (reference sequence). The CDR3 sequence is CASSRQVSSYEQYF. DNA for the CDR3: TGTGCCAGCAGTAGACAGGTCAGCTCCTACGAGCAGTACTTC.